Listed below are T cell receptor beta chains from one sample, sequenced in a study of graft-versus-host responses after intestinal transplantation. TCRdb keeps only in-frame clones here, not all; method: immunoSEQ multiplex PCR. In the table there are 11,000 to 15,000 clones, around 77% of which are singletons. The sequences come from ileum tissue, collected 27 days after intestinal transplant. Source of these receptors: a human patient who received an intestinal transplant, so some T cells may come from the graft donor. Both conserved end residues are part of each CDR3. The D gene is left open where the match is weak. Size is stated for part of the rows, as once, few or many counts, or as a class when the clone is expanded.

>TRBV5-1|TRBD2|NA|TRBJ2-5
TGCGCCAGCAGCTTGGAACTAGCGGGGGGAGAGACCCAGTACTTC
CASSLELAGGETQYF
>TRBV5-1|NA|once|TRBJ2-1
TGCGCCAGCAGCTTGGCAGTCTCCTACAATGAGCAGTTCTTC
CASSLAVSYNEQFF
>TRBV28|NA|NA|TRBJ1-1
TGTGCCAGCAGTTCCCTGGGCCAGGGAGGGGACACTGAAGCTTTCTTT
CASSSLGQGGDTEAFF
>TRBV7-8|TRBD2|NA|TRBJ2-3
TGTGCCAGCAGCACCTTTACCGCGGGGGGCTTCCTTGTCACAGATACGCAGTATTTT
CASSTFTAGGFLVTDTQYF
>TRBV28|TRBD1|few|TRBJ1-4
TGTGCCGTCAACCGGGACAGGGGATTTGAAAAACTGTTTTTT
CAVNRDRGFEKLFF
>TRBV30|NA|few|TRBJ2-1
TGTGCCTGGAATAGGGGGGGGCAAATTGAGCAGTTCTTC
CAWNRGGQIEQFF
>TRBV28|NA|NA|TRBJ2-2
TGTGCCAGCAGTTTATTAACCGGGGAGCTGTTTTTT
CASSLLTGELFF
>TRBV6-5|NA|NA|TRBJ1-1
TGTGCCAGCAGTTACGAGGGCAGGACTGAAGCTTTCTTT
CASSYEGRTEAFF
>TRBV28|NA|NA|TRBJ2-3
TGTGCCAGCAACGACAGAACAGATACGCAGTATTTT
CASNDRTDTQYF
>TRBV6-5|NA|NA|TRBJ1-1
TGTGCCAGCTGGGGGGGGCGGACTGAAGCTTTCTTT
CASWGGRTEAFF
>TRBV11-2|NA|few|TRBJ2-5
TGTGCCAGCAGCTTAGATATAGGCGGGGGCCGAGGGGAGACCCAGTACTTC
CASSLDIGGGRGETQYF
>TRBV11-2|TRBD1|NA|TRBJ1-1
TGTGCCAGCAGCTGGGACAGGGGGAATGAAGCTTTCTTT
CASSWDRGNEAFF
>TRBV5-6|NA|NA|TRBJ1-1
TGTGCCAGCAGCTTGGAAGGGGCAGGGTCCACTGAAGCTTTCTTT
CASSLEGAGSTEAFF
>TRBV27|TRBD2|NA|TRBJ2-5
TGTGCCAGCAGTTCTTGGGGACTAGCAGAGTCGGAGACCCAGTACTTC
CASSSWGLAESETQYF
>TRBV2|TRBD2|NA|TRBJ2-3
TGTGCCAGCAGTACTAGCGGGGGCCCTTATACGCAGTATTTT
CASSTSGGPYTQYF
>TRBV7-2|NA|NA|TRBJ1-5
TGTGCCAGCAGCTTTGAGGGGGGGAATCAGCCCCAGCATTTT
CASSFEGGNQPQHF
>TRBV7-9|TRBD2|NA|TRBJ2-4
TGTGCCAGCAGCCCCCGAGGGCTAGCGGGGGGGCCTGGCAAAAACATTCAGTACTTC
CASSPRGLAGGPGKNIQYF
>TRBV10-1|TRBD1|NA|TRBJ2-5
TGCGCCAGCACCGGACAGGGAAGAGAGACCCAGTACTTC
CASTGQGRETQYF
>TRBV4-1|NA|NA|TRBJ2-3
TGCGCCAGCAGCCACCCACCGAACAGGGATCCCACAGATACGCAGTATTTT
CASSHPPNRDPTDTQYF
>TRBV10-3|NA|NA|TRBJ2-2
TGTGCCATCAGGGAGTTGGGCGCCTCGGGGGAGCTGTTTTTT
CAIRELGASGELFF
>TRBV9|NA|NA|TRBJ1-6
TGTGCCAGCAGCGTAGCAGGGGTCCCTAATTCACCCCTCCACTTT
CASSVAGVPNSPLHF
>TRBV4-1|TRBD1|few|TRBJ2-3
TGCGCCAGCAGCCATCCAGGGGGCGGCACAGATACGCAGTATTTT
CASSHPGGGTDTQYF
>TRBV4-3|NA|NA|TRBJ1-4
TGCGCCAGCAGCCAAGATGGGGGCTCGGGAGAAAAACTGTTTTTT
CASSQDGGSGEKLFF
>TRBV6-5|NA|NA|TRBJ2-5
TGTGCCAGCAGTTACGGGCAGGGGACGGAGACCCAGTACTTC
CASSYGQGTETQYF
>TRBV7-3|TRBD2|NA|TRBJ2-1
TGTGCCAGCAGCTTAAAATGGCGGGGGGGCCAGGGTGAGCAGTTCTTC
CASSLKWRGGQGEQFF
>TRBV10-3|TRBD2|medium-sized|TRBJ2-3
TGTGCCATCAGTACTAGCGGGGGTGAGGCAGATACGCAGTATTTT
CAISTSGGEADTQYF
>TRBV4-1|TRBD1|NA|TRBJ1-2
TGCGCCAGCAGCCAAGATCCCCGACAGGGTGGCTATGGCTACACCTTC
CASSQDPRQGGYGYTF
>TRBV9|NA|NA|TRBJ1-1
TGTGCCAGCAGCGTAGACAGGGCGAACACTGAAGCTTTCTTT
CASSVDRANTEAFF
>TRBV9|TRBD1|NA|TRBJ2-2
TGTGCCAGAGGCCGGGACAGGGGGCGCGAGATCGGGGAGCTGTTTTTT
CARGRDRGREIGELFF